What follows describes a single T cell receptor (beta chain). Its antigen remains unidentified. This specimen belongs to a study of cytomegalovirus exposure and HLA in healthy donors. The wider study: Inside one of the first data releases sat about 85 million unique TCRs taken from HLA-typed donors. Study findings and constraints: Most of the TCR beta V segments (in an earlier analysis) were productive either about 90% or about 30% of the time. In a later analysis, HLA-C alleles had the fewest associated TCRs, DRB1 alleles the most.

CDR3 length: 14 amino acids. V shed 4 bases and J 4 bases; nucleotides not matched to a gene: 5. The PCR used 60 Vbeta and 13 Jbeta primers. The data were produced by immunoSEQ multiplex PCR, yet TCRdb's version contains in-frame clones alone and is incomplete. The table shows about 92,000 clones, with over 75% occurring only once. Specimen: PBMCs. The genes are TRBV23-1 and TRBJ2-7; 9 bases are a match to TRBD1. TRBV23-1 is given ORF status, its function remaining uncertain. This sequence originates from a man younger than 30 in good health and CMV-seronegative. The CDR3 is CASSPQGASYEQYF. In nucleotides, the CDR3 is TGCGCCAGCAGTCCACAGGGGGCATCTTACGAGCAGTACTTC.